Here is one T cell receptor beta chain with its context. Its antigen is not identified. Using immunoSEQ multiplex PCR, the repertoire was profiled, and TCRdb retains in-frame clones only, with some absent. Of about 680,000 clones listed, more than 80% are singletons. The sample belongs to a study of Ad26.COV2.S vaccination and SARS-CoV-2 variants. As for treatment: about 20 received Ad26.COV2.S at low or high dose, single or two shots; several received placebo; per-sample allocation not given. Repertoires come from day 63 after the first vaccine or placebo injection. In Boston, the donor was an adult between 18-55 years of age. The CDR3 covers 16 residues. Germline CDR1 and CDR2: KGHDR and SFDVKD. With 3 bases removed from V and 3 bases from J, the gap between germline ends came to 14 bases. Points from the study as a whole: The TCR breadth and depth analyses may have understated or missed part of the total T cell responses. Vaccine recipients and placebo recipients showed similar non-spike TCR breadth.

The gene calls are TRBV24-1 and TRBJ2-1; either TRBD1 or TRBD2 may supply D (5 bases each). Sequencing was performed on peripheral blood, taken in a trial of Ad26.COV2.S vaccine versus placebo. The receptor was derived from a person between 18 and 59 years old who received the Ad26.COV2.S COVID-19 vaccine or a placebo. CDR3 region: CATSDPGTVNYNEQFF. The CDR3 DNA sequence: TGTGCCACCAGTGATCCCGGGACGGTAAACTACAATGAGCAGTTCTTC.